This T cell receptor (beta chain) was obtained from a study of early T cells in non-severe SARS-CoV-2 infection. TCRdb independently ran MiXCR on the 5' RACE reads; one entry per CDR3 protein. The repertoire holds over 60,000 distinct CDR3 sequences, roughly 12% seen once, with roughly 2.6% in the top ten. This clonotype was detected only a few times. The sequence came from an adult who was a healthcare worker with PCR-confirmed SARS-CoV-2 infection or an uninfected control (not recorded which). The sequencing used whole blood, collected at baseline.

CDR3 amino acids: CASSLVATETQYF. The DNA for the CDR3 is TGTGCCAGCAGTTTAGTAGCTACGGAGACCCAGTACTTC. This chain joins TRBV28 and TRBJ2-5, with D hard to call. From germline, CDR1 is MDHEN and CDR2 SYDVKM. Deletions cut 2 bases from V and 5 bases from J, with 9 bases between. There are 13 residues in the CDR3.